This TCR beta chain came from a study of cytomegalovirus exposure and HLA in healthy donors. The PCR used 60 Vbeta and 13 Jbeta primers. The table came from immunoSEQ multiplex PCR; TCRdb's copy has only in-frame clones and leaves some out. The sample has 150,000 to 200,000 clones; 79% are singletons. Trimming took 0 bases from V and 6 from J; bases not matched to a gene: 2. CDR1 MNHEY and CDR2 SVGAGI come from the germline V gene. This CDR3 region has 15 residues. The sequenced sample consisted of PBMCs. This rearrangement joins TRBV6-5 to TRBJ1-4, with 9 positions matching TRBD1. The sequence derives from a woman younger than 45 in good health and CMV-seropositive. CDR3 in amino acids: CASSYSDRGYEKLFF. The CDR3 nucleotides are TGTGCCAGCAGTTACTCGGACAGGGGATATGAAAAACTGTTTTTT.